This T cell receptor (beta chain) is from a study of patients and donors after allogeneic stem cell transplantation. This clonotype was observed a few times. TCRdb fed the RT-PCR reads into MiXCR, producing one record per CDR3 protein. The data contain tens of thousands of distinct CDR3 sequences, roughly 29% of them singletons. The V end was cut by 4 bases, the J end by 1 base, with 19 bases between. CDR1 DFQATT and CDR2 SNEGSKA come from the germline V gene (reference sequence). The CDR3 contains 16 residues. V usage is TRBV20-1 and J usage is TRBJ1-2; weak D call: TRBD1 (6 bases). The source of this sequence is a human donor who was either an allogeneic HSCT recipient or a stem cell or donor lymphocyte infusion donor (not recorded which). It is not recorded whose cells these are; they may come from a transplant donor. The sequenced sample was blood, either unsorted or a sorted T cell fraction (not recorded which). The CDR3 protein is CSANFAQGRYNYGYTF. In nucleotides, the CDR3 is TGCAGTGCTAACTTCGCGCAGGGGCGCTATAACTATGGCTACACCTTC.